The 25 T cell receptor beta chains in this list originate from one sample, sequenced in a study of PD-1 blockade in classical Hodgkin lymphoma. Exposure to brentuximab vedotin varied, and each patient had relapsed following autologous stem cell transplantation. TCRdb's copy holds only in-frame clones and misses some; the assay was immunoSEQ multiplex PCR. Of approximately 57,000 clones in the sample, 91% are singletons; the top ten hold about 9.4%. Material: peripheral blood mononuclear cells (PBMCs), obtained before the second cycle of nivolumab. Every receptor here comes from a human donor with classical Hodgkin lymphoma.

CDR3 nucleotides: TGTGCCACCATAAAAAGTCAGGGAAACACCGGGGAGCTGTTTTTT. Protein product: CATIKSQGNTGELFF. The gene calls are TRBV28 and TRBJ2-2; possibly TRBD1 for D (5 bases). This CDR3 spans 15 amino acids. CDR1 and CDR2 from the germline V gene are MDHEN and SYDVKM. V lost 10 bases and J 2 bases, leaving 17 bases between the germline ends.

The rearrangement joins TRBV6-1 to TRBJ2-3; D is undetermined. CDR1 MNHNS and CDR2 SASEGT come from the germline V gene. The CDR3 is 14 amino acids. Trimming shortened V by 1 base and J by 0 bases, and 5 bases separated the two germline ends. CDR3 nucleotides: TGTGCCAGCAGTGAAGGCCCCAGCACAGATACGCAGTATTTT. This codes for CASSEGPSTDTQYF.

The chain joins TRBV6-5 to TRBJ2-1, with D perhaps being TRBD1 or TRBD2 (5 bases each). CDR1 and CDR2 (germline): MNHEY, SVGAGI. This CDR3 spans 12 amino acids. Trimming removed 0 bases from V and 9 bases from J, with 6 bases in between. CDR3: CASSYSGAEQFF. The CDR3, as DNA: TGTGCCAGCAGTTACTCCGGGGCTGAGCAGTTCTTC.

The genes are TRBV6-1 and TRBJ2-3; 10 bases are a match to TRBD2. The germline V gene has CDR1 MNHNS and CDR2 SASEGT. This CDR3 region has 16 residues. With 1 base clipped from V and 5 bases from J, the junction kept 6 bases outside the gene matches. In nucleotides, the CDR3 is TGTGCCAGCAGTGAAGGTCTAGCGGGGGCCGGAGATACGCAGTATTTT. Encoded protein: CASSEGLAGAGDTQYF.

CDR3 amino acids: CASSLQNTGELFF. CDR3 in DNA: TGTGCCAGCAGTTTACAGAACACCGGGGAGCTGTTTTTT. J is TRBJ2-2 and V is TRBV28; no firm D call. The CDR3 spans 13 residues. CDR1 and CDR2 from the germline V gene are MDHEN and SYDVKM. V was shortened by 2 bases and J by 1 base, with 2 bases between the two germline ends.

This chain links TRBV6-6 with TRBJ1-3; 7 bases fit TRBD1. CDR1 and CDR2 (germline): MNHNY, SVGAGI (reference sequence). V was clipped by 5 bases and J by 2 bases; unmatched bases: 6. This CDR3 has 15 residues. The CDR3 DNA follows: TGTGCCAGCAGTACCCGTGGACAGGCTGGAAACACCATATATTTT. Its translation: CASSTRGQAGNTIYF.

The genes are TRBV29-1 and TRBJ2-1, with unresolved D. V was pared by 7 bases and J by 1 base, with 11 bases between. This CDR3 region has 13 residues. In germline, CDR1 is SQVTM, CDR2 ANQGSEA. CDR3 DNA sequence: TGCAGCGCCTATGTTAGTTCCTACAATGAGCAGTTCTTC. The encoded protein is CSAYVSSYNEQFF.

This clone was counted between two and nine times. The CDR3 sequence is CASSRYRPQETQYF. In nucleotides, the CDR3 is TGTGCCAGCAGTAGATACAGACCTCAAGAGACCCAGTACTTC. The chain employs TRBV6-1 and TRBJ2-5; D gene unclear. V was shortened by 5 bases and J by 2 bases, with 12 bases between the two germline ends. CDR1 is MNHNS and CDR2 is SASEGT in the germline V gene. CDR3 length equals 14 residues.

The chain links TRBV11-2 to TRBJ2-5; D uncertain. V was clipped by 2 bases and J by 2 bases, with 9 bases between them. The CDR3 consists of 14 residues. Germline CDR1 is SGHAT and CDR2 is FQNNGV. CDR3 in amino acids: CASSLPSLQETQYF. CDR3 bases: TGTGCCAGCAGCTTACCCTCACTTCAAGAGACCCAGTACTTC.

V gene TRBV30 combines with J gene TRBJ2-1; D gene uncertain. The CDR3 consists of 12 residues. Trimming removed 2 bases at V and 3 bases at J, with 5 bases between. CDR1 GTSNPN and CDR2 SVGIG come from the germline V gene (reference sequence). The CDR3 DNA sequence: TGTGCCTGGAGTAAAAACTACAATGAGCAGTTCTTC. Protein product: CAWSKNYNEQFF.

CDR3 sequence: CASSEIAASTDTQYF. CDR3 bases: TGCGCCAGCAGTGAGATAGCAGCTAGCACAGATACGCAGTATTTT. The genes are TRBV10-2 and TRBJ2-3; D remains unclear. Trimming cost V 2 bases and J 0 bases, with 9 bases left between them. In germline, CDR1 is WSHSY, CDR2 SAAADI. The CDR3 sequence is 15 residues long.

This clone was picked up one time. This chain joins TRBV11-2 and TRBJ2-5, with D maybe TRBD2 (5 bases). Per germline, CDR1 SGHAT and CDR2 FQNNGV. V was pared by 3 bases and J by 1 base, with 9 bases between. The length of the CDR3 is 14 residues. The CDR3 sequence: CASSFGRVQETQYF. CDR3 nucleotide sequence: TGTGCCAGCAGCTTTGGGCGGGTCCAAGAGACCCAGTACTTC. The whole variable domain, remainder taken from reference TRBV11-2 and TRBJ2-5, is EAGVAQSPRYKIIEKRQSVAFWCNPISGHATLYWYQQILGQGPKLLIQFQNNGVVDDSQLPKDRFSAERLKGVDSTLKIQPAKLEDSAVYLCASSFGRVQETQYFGPGTRLLVL.

This clone has a single count. The rearrangement uses TRBV6-5 and TRBJ2-1, with D hard to call. This CDR3 comprises 15 residues. The germline V gene has CDR1 MNHEY and CDR2 SVGAGI. Trimming removed 5 bases from V and 1 base from J, with 12 bases in between. The CDR3 sequence: CASSPKTGSYNEQFF. The DNA of the CDR3 is TGTGCCAGCAGTCCAAAGACTGGGTCCTACAATGAGCAGTTCTTC.

The chain recombines TRBV27 with TRBJ2-7, with D perhaps matching TRBD1 (6 bases). The CDR3 totals 14 residues. Per the germline V gene, CDR1 is MNHEY and CDR2 is SMNVEV (reference sequence). Trimming left V 7 bases short and J 6 bases short, with 19 bases between. Here the CDR3 reads CASMGVDRRSEQYF. As DNA, the CDR3 is TGTGCCAGCATGGGAGTGGACAGAAGATCCGAGCAGTACTTC.

V usage is TRBV25-1 and J usage is TRBJ2-1, with D perhaps TRBD1 (5 bases). This CDR3 spans 15 amino acids. The germline CDR1 and CDR2 sequences are MGHDK and SYGVNS. Between the trimmed V and J ends, which lost 10 bases and 3 bases, there was a span of 19 bases. The CDR3 DNA sequence: TGTGCCACCCAAGGACGTCAGGGTAGCTACAATGAGCAGTTCTTC. Its protein product is CATQGRQGSYNEQFF.

The chain carries TRBV6-1 and TRBJ1-1; D is uncertain. CDR1 and CDR2 (germline): MNHNS, SASEGT. Trimming removed 2 bases at V and 5 bases at J, with 12 bases between. The CDR3 spans 14 residues. The CDR3 protein is CASSELSFRTEAFF. CDR3 nucleotide sequence: TGTGCCAGCAGTGAACTCAGCTTCCGGACTGAAGCTTTCTTT.

The chain carries TRBV7-2 and TRBJ1-5; D gene uncertain. Germline CDR1 is SGHTA and CDR2 is FQGNSA. The ends were cut back, 1 base at V and 3 bases at J, with 10 bases in the middle. The CDR3 is made up of 15 amino acids. The CDR3 DNA reads TGTGCCAGCAGCTTAGAGCCTAGCCCCAATCAGCCCCAGCATTTT. This codes for CASSLEPSPNQPQHF.

This clone appeared once. The chain carries TRBV11-2 and TRBJ2-1, with unresolved D. With 1 base removed from V and 9 bases from J, the gap between germline ends came to 13 bases. Per germline, CDR1 SGHAT and CDR2 FQNNGV. CDR3 length: 14 residues. For the CDR3, the DNA is TGTGCCAGCAGCTTAGCGGGTGGAACTACTGAGCAGTTCTTC. It codes for CASSLAGGTTEQFF.

The CDR3 reads CAISAAGHIPYSGANVLTF. The CDR3 bases are TGTGCCATCAGTGCGGCGGGGCATATCCCTTACTCTGGGGCCAACGTCCTGACTTTC. The chain combines TRBV10-3 with TRBJ2-6; possible D gene TRBD2, 6 bases. CDR3 size: 19 residues. The germline V gene has CDR1 ENHRY and CDR2 SYGVKD. V shed 4 bases and J shed 0 bases, with 19 bases lying between them.

This clone was detected once. The rearrangement links TRBV1 to TRBJ2-7; the DNA was not compared with TRBD2, the D call given in the table. TRBV1 is described as a pseudogene. This CDR3 comprises 17 residues. CDR3 residues: CTSSQGGSSGGTYEQYF. CDR3 in DNA: TGCACCAGCAGCCAAGGGGGATCTAGCGGGGGGACCTACGAGCAGTACTTC.

The gene calls are TRBV2 and TRBJ2-1; D gene ambiguous. The CDR3 length is 15 residues. V was shortened by 2 bases and J by 0 bases, with 8 bases between the two germline ends. CDR1 SNHLY and CDR2 FYNNEI come from the germline V gene. The CDR3 protein is CASSEMVSSYNEQFF. CDR3 DNA sequence: TGTGCCAGCAGTGAAATGGTGAGCTCCTACAATGAGCAGTTCTTC. The whole variable domain, filled in from reference TRBV2 and TRBJ2-1, reads EPEVTQTPSHQVTQMGQEVILRCVPISNHLYFYWYRQILGQKVEFLVSFYNNEISEKSEIFDDQFSVERPDGSNFTLKIRSTKLEDSAMYFCASSEMVSSYNEQFFGPGTRLTVL.

V is TRBV30 and J is TRBJ2-7; 8 bases are a match to TRBD1. Germline V CDR1 and CDR2: GTSNPN, SVGIG (reference sequence). V trimming: 6 bases; J trimming: 0 bases; junction bases outside the gene matches: 4. There are 13 residues in the CDR3. The CDR3 region is CACNRGVSYEQYF. DNA of the CDR3: TGTGCCTGTAACAGGGGGGTCTCCTACGAGCAGTACTTC.

The chain uses TRBV10-3 and TRBJ1-1; 11 bases are a match to TRBD1. Germline CDR1 reads ENHRY; CDR2 reads SYGVKD. V lost 3 bases to trimming and J lost 4 bases; unmatched junction nucleotides: 4. This CDR3 is built from 15 residues. The CDR3 DNA sequence: TGTGCCATCAGTGATCCCGGGACAGGGGGCACTGAAGCTTTCTTT. Protein: CAISDPGTGGTEAFF.

This clone was counted a few times. The rearrangement uses TRBV30 and TRBJ2-7; the match to TRBD2 covers 9 bases. The CDR3 covers 14 residues. V shed 1 base and J 1 base; nucleotides not matched to a gene: 2. Germline assignment: CDR1 GTSNPN and CDR2 SVGIG (reference sequence). CDR3 loop: CAWSGGLASYEQYF. DNA for the CDR3: TGTGCCTGGAGTGGGGGACTAGCATCCTACGAGCAGTACTTC.

This clone occurred once. J is TRBJ2-5 and V is TRBV14; D may be TRBD1 (6 bases). The V end lost 1 base, the J end lost 3 bases, and 12 bases lay between the germline ends. Germline assignment: CDR1 SGHDN and CDR2 FVKESK. This CDR3 has 15 amino acids. CDR3 region: CASSQVGTSKETQYF. The CDR3 DNA sequence: TGTGCCAGCAGCCAAGTCGGGACATCGAAAGAGACCCAGTACTTC.